A selection of T cell receptor beta chains follows, all from one sample in a study of blood T cell repertoires in COVID-19. Clones were sequenced by immunoSEQ multiplex PCR, and TCRdb holds only the in-frame ones, with some missing. The sample has about 280,000 clones, 75% to 90% seen once. The material sequenced was peripheral blood. The receptors stem from a woman aged 50 to 60 who had recovered from COVID-19. Each CDR3 is given with its conserved first and last residue. The D gene is left open where the match is weak. Where a row states a size, it is once, few, many or the class of an expanded clone; other rows omit it.

TRBV29-1	-	13	TRBJ2-7	-	TGCAGCGTTGATATGGGGGAGGCCTACGAGCAGTACTTC	CSVDMGEAYEQYF
TRBV19	-	16	TRBJ1-5	TRBD1	TGTGCCAGTAGTATGATGGCGGGACAGGGATTGCAGCCCCAGCATTTT	CASSMMAGQGLQPQHF
TRBV13	-	13	TRBJ1-2	-	TGTGCCAGCAGCTCCCCCGCTAACTATGGCTACACCTTC	CASSSPANYGYTF
TRBV4-1	once	14	TRBJ1-2	TRBD1	TGCGCCAGCAGGGGAGGACAGGATAACTATGGCTACACCTTC	CASRGGQDNYGYTF
TRBV19	-	18	TRBJ2-1	TRBD1	TGTGCCAGTAGCAAGACTTCTGGGGTGGACAGGGCCTACAATGAGCAGTTCTTC	CASSKTSGVDRAYNEQFF
TRBV6-2/TRBV6-3	-	13	TRBJ2-1	-	TGTGCCAGCAGTTACGGGCCATACAATGAGCAGTTCTTC	CASSYGPYNEQFF
TRBV11-2	-	14	TRBJ1-5	-	TGTGCCAGCAGCTGGGAGGGATACAATCAGCCCCAGCATTTT	CASSWEGYNQPQHF
TRBV7-9	-	13	TRBJ2-1	TRBD1	TGTGCCAGCAGCATGGGACAGGTCAATGAGCAGTTCTTC	CASSMGQVNEQFF
TRBV7-8	-	19	TRBJ2-1	TRBD2	TGTGCCAGCAGCCGACTAGCGGGAGGGCCGACCAGCTCCTACAATGAGCAGTTCTTC	CASSRLAGGPTSSYNEQFF
TRBV10-3	-	12	TRBJ2-7	-	TGTGCCATCAGTGAGGCAGGGGATGAGCAGTACTTC	CAISEAGDEQYF
TRBV7-2	-	14	TRBJ1-2	-	TGTGCCAGCAGCTTAGCGCAGGGGATCTATGGCTACACCTTC	CASSLAQGIYGYTF
TRBV6-2/TRBV6-3	-	14	TRBJ1-2	-	TGTGCCAGCAGTTATACCCCAGGTTCCTATGGCTACACCTTC	CASSYTPGSYGYTF
TRBV3-1/TRBV3-2	-	18	TRBJ1-6	-	TGTGCCAGCAGCCAAGTCGGCCGGGAAGAAAGTTATAATTCACCCCTCCACTTT	CASSQVGREESYNSPLHF
TRBV7-9	-	16	TRBJ2-1	TRBD2	TGTGCCAGCAGCAGGACTAGCGGGGGCGGATACAATGAGCAGTTCTTC	CASSRTSGGGYNEQFF
TRBV5-4	-	18	TRBJ2-1	TRBD2	TGTGCCAGCAGCTTGTTTTGGTCTAGCGGGAGCTCCTACAATGAGCAGTTCTTC	CASSLFWSSGSSYNEQFF
TRBV5-1	-	17	TRBJ2-5	TRBD2	TGCGCCAGCAGCTCTCCGACTAGCGGGGCATCTCAAGAGACCCAGTACTTC	CASSSPTSGASQETQYF
TRBV6-5	-	14	TRBJ2-7	-	TGTGCCAGCAGGTACAGGGCGGGGATCTACGAGCAGTACTTC	CASRYRAGIYEQYF
TRBV20-1	-	11	TRBJ1-1	-	TGCAGTGCTAGAGATACAGGTGGAGCTTTCTTT	CSARDTGGAFF
TRBV6-5	-	15	TRBJ2-1	TRBD1	TGTGCCAGCAAGAAATGGGGACAGGGGGCCAATGAGCAGTTCTTC	CASKKWGQGANEQFF
TRBV29-1	-	13	TRBJ1-6	-	TGCAGCTATACGACTGGCCAAAATTCACCCCTCCACTTT	CSYTTGQNSPLHF
TRBV7-9	-	11	TRBJ2-5	-	TGTGCCAGCAGTTCCTTGGAGACCCAGTACTTC	CASSSLETQYF
TRBV27	once	16	TRBJ1-2	-	TGTGCCAGCAGCCTATTCTTTGCGGCGGGGCTGTATGGCTACACCTTC	CASSLFFAAGLYGYTF
TRBV28	-	17	TRBJ1-5	TRBD1	TGTGCCAGCAGCTTCACAGGGGGCGCGGTGGGCAATCAGCCCCAGCATTTT	CASSFTGGAVGNQPQHF
TRBV28	-	15	TRBJ1-1	-	TGTGCCAGCAGTTTATGGACCAGCAGGTCGGCTGAAGCTTTCTTT	CASSLWTSRSAEAFF